The 16 T cell receptor beta chains below all came from one sample that was sequenced in a study of blood T cell repertoires in COVID-19. Clones were read by immunoSEQ multiplex PCR, and TCRdb kept only the in-frame ones, dropping some. The sample records approximately 90,000 clones, around 85% being singletons. The sample taken for sequencing was peripheral blood. Receptor source: a man older than 75 with active or convalescent COVID-19.

V and J are TRBV30 and TRBJ1-3, with no clear D. CDR1 is GTSNPN and CDR2 is SVGIG in the germline V gene (reference sequence). CDR3 length equals 13 residues. V lost 0 bases and J 1 base, leaving 4 bases between the germline ends. The CDR3 DNA reads TGTGCCTGGAGTGTACTTTCTGGAAACACCATATATTTT. Encoded protein: CAWSVLSGNTIYF.

The count of this clone is one. The chain carries TRBV15 and TRBJ1-4; TRBD1 is a possible D gene (5 bases). Trimming took off 3 bases at V and 4 bases at J, with 12 bases between the two ends. Per the germline V gene, CDR1 is LNHNV and CDR2 is YYDKDF (reference sequence). The CDR3 is 15 residues long. The CDR3 DNA is TGTGCCACCAGCAGTCCTCAGGGAATTAATGAAAAACTGTTTTTT. It encodes CATSSPQGINEKLFF.

V and J are TRBV18 and TRBJ1-5; 9 bases align to TRBD1. Germline CDR1 is KGHSH and CDR2 is LQKENI. After removal of 6 bases from V and 2 bases from J, the junction contained 5 bases not matched to a gene. This CDR3 spans 15 amino acids. The CDR3 region is CASSTGGGGNQPQHF. CDR3 bases: TGTGCCAGCTCTACAGGGGGCGGGGGCAATCAGCCCCAGCATTTT.

The chain joins TRBV5-4 to TRBJ2-2, with D possibly matching TRBD2 (5 bases). This CDR3 has 13 amino acids. CDR1 SGHNT and CDR2 YYREEE come from the germline V gene (reference sequence). Trimming pared 4 bases from V and 3 bases from J, leaving 7 bases between. For the CDR3, the DNA is TGTGCCAGCAGCCCGGAGGACACCGGGGAGCTGTTTTTT. Residues: CASSPEDTGELFF.

V gene TRBV10-2 combines with J gene TRBJ2-7; 9 nucleotides agree with TRBD1. V gave up 4 bases and J gave up 7 bases; unmatched junction bases: 5. CDR3 size: 13 residues. CDR1 and CDR2 from the germline V gene are WSHSY and SAAADI. The DNA for the CDR3 is TGCGCCAGCAGTGGGCGACAGGGGGAAGAGCAGTACTTC. It specifies CASSGRQGEEQYF.

This chain joins TRBV5-6 and TRBJ1-2; D might be TRBD1 (5 bases). Trimming stripped 0 bases from V and 1 base from J, with 7 bases between. Looked up from germline, CDR1 is SGHDT and CDR2 is YYEEEE. The CDR3 totals 14 residues. Here the CDR3 DNA reads TGTGCCAGCAGCTTGGCCGGGGGTAACTATGGCTACACCTTC. Protein sequence: CASSLAGGNYGYTF. Full variable domain (missing parts from reference TRBV5-6 and TRBJ1-2): DAGVTQSPTHLIKTRGQQVTLRCSPKSGHDTVSWYQQALGQGPQFIFQYYEEEERQRGNFPDRFSGHQFPNYSSELNVNALLLGDSALYLCASSLAGGNYGYTFGSGTRLTVV.

The rearrangement joins TRBV13 to TRBJ2-1; 7 nucleotides align to TRBD1. In germline, CDR1 is PRHDT, CDR2 FYEKMQ (reference sequence). The CDR3 runs to 15 residues. V was clipped by 1 base and J by 5 bases; unmatched bases: 5. The chain's CDR3 is CASSLARDRNNEQFF. The CDR3 DNA reads TGTGCCAGCAGCTTAGCCAGGGACAGAAACAATGAGCAGTTCTTC.

This chain joins TRBV5-1 and TRBJ1-2; 7 bases map to TRBD1. The CDR3 loop spans 15 amino acids. Trimming at V came to 0 bases and at J to 7 bases, leaving 9 bases not matched to a gene. Germline V gene data show CDR1 as SGHRS and CDR2 as YFSETQ. CDR3 residues: CASSLGGDRDIGYTF. For the CDR3, the DNA is TGCGCCAGCAGCTTGGGGGGTGACAGGGACATTGGCTACACCTTC.

The V call is TRBV5-1, the J call TRBJ2-3, with 8 bases aligning to TRBD2. V shed 0 bases and J 4 bases; nucleotides not matched to a gene: 7. Germline V gives CDR1 SGHRS, CDR2 YFSETQ. The CDR3 loop spans 16 amino acids. The CDR3 loop is CASSLAGSGGADTQYF. CDR3 nucleotides: TGCGCCAGCAGCTTGGCCGGAAGCGGGGGTGCAGATACGCAGTATTTT. The full variable domain, rest sourced from reference TRBV5-1 and TRBJ2-3, is KAGVTQTPRYLIKTRGQQVTLSCSPISGHRSVSWYQQTPGQGLQFLFEYFSETQRNKGNFPGRFSGRQFSNSRSEMNVSTLELGDSALYLCASSLAGSGGADTQYFGPGTRLTVL.

V is TRBV6-1 and J is TRBJ2-2; D gene uncertain. Germline V gene sequence: CDR1 MNHNS, CDR2 SASEGT. There are 15 residues in the CDR3. The ends were cut back, 0 bases at V and 4 bases at J, with 9 bases in the middle. The CDR3 DNA reads as TGTGCCAGCAGTGAAGCAAGCGTCGTCACCGGGGAGCTGTTTTTT. This codes for CASSEASVVTGELFF.

The chain has TRBV6-5 and TRBJ2-1, with 12 nucleotides matching TRBD2. The length of the CDR3 is 15 residues. The J segment lost 6 bases and the V segment lost 6 bases, leaving 6 bases of the junction unmatched. Germline V gene sequence: CDR1 MNHEY, CDR2 SVGAGI. The CDR3 sequence is CASRALAGGANEQFF. CDR3 DNA sequence: TGTGCCAGCAGGGCTCTAGCGGGGGGGGCCAATGAGCAGTTCTTC.

Turning to this clone: A junction boundary mismatches the germline segment, possibly from a read error. The J gene is TRBJ2-2, the V gene TRBV7-7, with TRBD1 identical over 7 bases. This CDR3 is 15 amino acids long. Germline V gene sequence: CDR1 SSHAT, CDR2 FNYEAQ (reference sequence). CDR3 sequence: CASSPRTGNTGELFF. The DNA for the CDR3 is TGTGCTAGCAGCCCCAGGACAGGGAACACCGGGGAGCTGTTTTTT.

In DNA, the CDR3 is TGTGCCAGCCACCGCACAGGGGAGGTTCAGCCCCAGCATTTT. Its protein product is CASHRTGEVQPQHF. The rearrangement links TRBV19 to TRBJ1-5; 7 nucleotides agree with TRBD1. Losses at the gene ends were 9 bases for V and 6 bases for J; bases not matched to a gene: 11. The CDR3 contains 14 residues. CDR1 and CDR2 (germline): LNHDA, SQIVND (reference sequence). The variable domain in full, with the rest retrieved from reference TRBV19 and TRBJ1-5, is DGGITQSPKYLFRKEGQNVTLSCEQNLNHDAMYWYRQDPGQGLRLIYYSQIVNDFQKGDIAEGYSVSREKKESFPLTVTSAQKNPTAFYLCASHRTGEVQPQHFGDGTRLSIL.

This clone came up once. This chain links TRBV7-3 with TRBJ1-3; TRBD1 agrees at 7 bases. Germline V gives CDR1 SGHTA, CDR2 FQGTGA. The CDR3 is made up of 16 amino acids. V gave up 5 bases and J gave up 0 bases; unmatched junction bases: 7. The CDR3 region is CASSPRGTASGNTIYF. For the CDR3, the DNA is TGTGCCAGCAGCCCCCGAGGGACAGCCTCTGGAAACACCATATATTTT.

The chain combines TRBV5-1 with TRBJ1-6, with D possibly being TRBD1 (6 bases). The germline CDR1 and CDR2 sequences are SGHRS and YFSETQ. The CDR3 runs to 15 residues. V was pared by 3 bases and J by 7 bases, with 14 bases between. In DNA form, the CDR3 reads TGCGCCAGCAGCTCCAGGGAGGGGGGCAATTCACCCCTCCACTTT. Translation gives CASSSREGGNSPLHF.

The chain uses TRBV6-5 and TRBJ1-5; D possibly corresponds to TRBD1 (6 bases). The V and J ends lost 7 bases and 4 bases respectively, with 8 bases between them. Germline CDR1 and CDR2: MNHEY and SVGAGI. The CDR3 runs to 12 residues. The CDR3 DNA reads as TGTGCCAGCAAGGGGGGGAATCAGCCCCAGCATTTT. Translated, it gives CASKGGNQPQHF.